These 24 T cell receptor beta chains were all obtained from the same sample, sequenced in a study of blood T cell repertoires in COVID-19. TCRdb's copy holds only in-frame clones and misses some; the assay was immunoSEQ multiplex PCR. The sample contains about 400,000 clones, about 83% of which appear only once. Material: PBMCs or T cells enriched from blood (not recorded which). The source is a woman in her 50s who had recovered from COVID-19.

The chain uses TRBV9 and TRBJ1-1, with D unclear. Per the germline V gene, CDR1 is SGDLS and CDR2 is YYNGEE. The V end was cut by 3 bases, the J end by 1 base, with 13 bases between. The CDR3 consists of 15 residues. CDR3 nucleotide sequence: TGTGCCAGCAGCGCTCTTCAGGAGGGGAACACTGAAGCTTTCTTT. Protein sequence: CASSALQEGNTEAFF.

J is TRBJ2-3 and V is TRBV28, with 14 bases matching TRBD2. This CDR3 has 17 residues. V lost 5 bases to trimming and J lost 4 bases; unmatched junction nucleotides: 8. Germline lookup yields CDR1 MDHEN and CDR2 SYDVKM. DNA for the CDR3: TGTGCCAGCAGTCAAACGGGACTAGCGGGGGCTGCAGATACGCAGTATTTT. Protein: CASSQTGLAGAADTQYF.

The chain couples TRBV6-2 or TRBV6-3 to TRBJ2-1, with 8 bases matching TRBD2. This CDR3 has 13 residues. V trimming: 8 bases; J trimming: 7 bases; junction bases outside the gene matches: 7. Germline V gene data show CDR1 as MNHEY and CDR2 as SVGEGT. The CDR3 sequence: CASGRGGGNEQFF. In DNA form, the CDR3 reads TGTGCCAGCGGCCGGGGGGGCGGGAATGAGCAGTTCTTC.

For this clone: The sample holds other DNA sequences that translate to the same CDR3. In DNA, the CDR3 is TGTGCCTGGAGTGTAGCCTCTGGAAACACCATATATTTT. Amino acid sequence: CAWSVASGNTIYF. The rearrangement joins TRBV30 to TRBJ1-3, with D uncertain. The CDR3 has 13 residues. The germline gives CDR1 GTSNPN, CDR2 SVGIG (reference sequence). V shed 0 bases and J shed 0 bases, with 3 bases lying between them. Full variable domain (rest looked up from reference TRBV30 and TRBJ1-3): SQTIHQWPATLVQPVGSPLSLECTVEGTSNPNLYWYRQAAGRGLQLLFYSVGIGQISSEVPQNLSASRPQDRQFILSSKKLLLSDSGFYLCAWSVASGNTIYFGEGSWLTVV.

The V and J genes are TRBV10-2 and TRBJ1-6; D not resolved. Germline CDR1 reads WSHSY; CDR2 reads SAAADI. V was trimmed by 4 bases and J by 6 bases, leaving 13 bases between them. This CDR3 spans 15 amino acids. The CDR3 bases are TGCGCCAGCAGTGCTGATTCGGGAGGTAATTCACCCCTCCACTTT. This translates into CASSADSGGNSPLHF.

The chain joins TRBV9 to TRBJ2-2; a weak D match, TRBD2 (6 bases). The CDR3 loop spans 15 amino acids. The ends were cut back, 4 bases at V and 4 bases at J, with 14 bases in the middle. The V gene's germline CDR1 is SGDLS and CDR2 YYNGEE. The CDR3 reads CASSPPGGPTGELFF. The CDR3 DNA reads TGTGCCAGCAGCCCCCCCGGGGGTCCCACCGGGGAGCTGTTTTTT.

This clone was counted only a few times. The chain combines TRBV5-1 with TRBJ1-1; 10 bases line up with TRBD1. V lost 2 bases and J lost 1; bases outside the gene matches: 11. The CDR3 contains 18 residues. Germline V gene data show CDR1 as SGHRS and CDR2 as YFSETQ. The CDR3 DNA reads as TGCGCCAGCAGCTTTTTAGGGACAGGGGCCTCCGGGAACACTGAAGCTTTCTTT. Its protein product is CASSFLGTGASGNTEAFF.

In the case of this clone: Other DNA sequences of this sample code for an identical CDR3. The chain is built from TRBV12-3 or TRBV12-4 and TRBJ1-5; a possible D gene is TRBD1 (5 bases). The V end lost 3 bases, the J end lost 4 bases, and 7 bases lay between the germline ends. CDR3 size: 13 residues. CDR3 residues: CASSFRGNQPQHF. In DNA, the CDR3 is TGTGCCAGCAGTTTCCGGGGGAATCAGCCCCAGCATTTT.

The gene calls are TRBV7-2 and TRBJ2-7; 8 nucleotides match TRBD1. The CDR3 has 15 amino acids. Germline values: CDR1 SGHTA, CDR2 FQGNSA. The trim removed 5 bases at V and 4 bases at J, leaving 10 bases unmatched. CDR3 coding DNA: TGTGCCAGCAGCCAGGGGGCGGTGGGATGGTACGAGCAGTACTTC. It yields the protein CASSQGAVGWYEQYF.

The chain employs TRBV5-8 and TRBJ2-7; 9 nucleotides agree with TRBD2. V lost 5 bases, J lost 0 bases, and 9 bases stayed unmatched. CDR1 is SGHTS and CDR2 is YDEGEE in the germline V gene. The CDR3 extends over 16 amino acids. The CDR3 is CASRGLLAGSSYEQYF. The CDR3, as DNA: TGTGCCAGCAGGGGACTTCTAGCGGGGAGCTCCTACGAGCAGTACTTC.

This clone appeared a few times. The rearrangement uses TRBV2 and TRBJ2-5; 9 bases are shared with TRBD1. The CDR3 has 14 amino acids. V shed 6 bases, J shed 5 bases, and the junction held 7 bases outside the gene matches. The V gene's germline CDR1 is SNHLY and CDR2 FYNNEI. CDR3 nucleotide sequence: TGTGCCAGCAGGCCGGGACAGGGTCCCGAGACCCAGTACTTC. Translating it yields CASRPGQGPETQYF.

The gene calls are TRBV5-6 and TRBJ1-1; TRBD1 aligns across 7 bases. Germline V gene data show CDR1 as SGHDT and CDR2 as YYEEEE. The CDR3 is 16 amino acids. The V segment lost 4 bases and the J segment 5 bases; nucleotides outside the gene matches: 14. CDR3 in DNA: TGTGCCAGCAGCACTACAGGGGCTCCCTCGGGAACTGAAGCTTTCTTT. Amino acids: CASSTTGAPSGTEAFF.

The V call is TRBV3-1 (or the pseudogene TRBV3-2), the J call TRBJ2-1; TRBD2 matches 11 bases. Unmatched junction bases numbered 8, after V lost 3 bases and J lost 7 bases. The CDR3 spans 16 residues. Germline assignment: CDR1 LGHDT and CDR2 YNNKEL (reference sequence). CDR3 sequence (DNA): TGTGCCAGCAGCCAGCGCCCTAGCGGGGGGTTGAATGAGCAGTTCTTC. Translation gives CASSQRPSGGLNEQFF.

This chain uses TRBV19 with TRBJ2-3; D unclear. Deletions cut 1 base from V and 0 bases from J, with 8 bases between. The CDR3 has 15 residues. CDR1 LNHDA and CDR2 SQIVND come from the germline V gene (reference sequence). Written as DNA, the CDR3 is TGTGCCAGTAGTATAGGGAGTATTAGCACAGATACGCAGTATTTT. Amino acid sequence: CASSIGSISTDTQYF.

This clone was detected once. At one end, the junction sequence differs from germline, possibly due to a read error. The chain combines TRBV3-1 (or the pseudogene TRBV3-2) with TRBJ1-1; D not resolved. The CDR3 contains 11 residues. The V gene's germline CDR1 is LGHDT and CDR2 YNNKEL (reference sequence). The CDR3 region is CASSQEGRPFF. The DNA for the CDR3 is TGTGCCAGCAGCCAAGAAGGGAGGCCATTTTTT.

The rearrangement uses TRBV30 and TRBJ1-1; D call uncertain. The CDR3 spans 12 residues. The germline CDR1 and CDR2 sequences are GTSNPN and SVGIG (reference sequence). V lost 0 bases, J lost 0 bases, and 2 bases lay in between. The CDR3 sequence is CAWSVLNTEAFF. CDR3 nucleotides: TGTGCCTGGAGTGTCTTGAACACTGAAGCTTTCTTT. The full variable domain, rest sourced from reference TRBV30 and TRBJ1-1, is SQTIHQWPATLVQPVGSPLSLECTVEGTSNPNLYWYRQAAGRGLQLLFYSVGIGQISSEVPQNLSASRPQDRQFILSSKKLLLSDSGFYLCAWSVLNTEAFFGQGTRLTVV.

The V and J genes are TRBV4-3 and TRBJ1-1; 8 nucleotides line up with TRBD1. The germline V gene encodes CDR1 LGHNA and CDR2 YSLEER. The J segment lost 6 bases and the V segment lost 3 bases, leaving 3 bases of the junction unmatched. The CDR3 is made up of 13 amino acids. CDR3 coding DNA: TGCGCCAGCAGCCAGGACAGGGATGCTGAAGCTTTCTTT. The encoded protein is CASSQDRDAEAFF.

V gene TRBV3-1 (or the pseudogene TRBV3-2) combines with J gene TRBJ1-4; perhaps TRBD1 as D (5 bases). Per germline, CDR1 LGHDT and CDR2 YNNKEL (reference sequence). Deletions cut 4 bases from V and 2 bases from J, with 20 bases between. This CDR3 region has 18 residues. The CDR3 nucleotides are TGTGCCAGCAGCCGAGAAGGGGCAGGGCTTGGGACTAATGAAAAACTGTTTTTT. As protein: CASSREGAGLGTNEKLFF.

The chain recombines TRBV29-1 with TRBJ1-1; TRBD1 is a possible D gene (5 bases). The CDR3 loop spans 13 amino acids. Germline CDR1 is SQVTM and CDR2 is ANQGSEA. V was clipped by 7 bases and J by 1 base, with 13 bases between them. For the CDR3, the DNA is TGCAGCGCCCTGACAGATACGAACACTGAAGCTTTCTTT. Translated, it gives CSALTDTNTEAFF.

V usage is TRBV3-1 (or the pseudogene TRBV3-2) and J usage is TRBJ1-2, with 8 bases identical to TRBD1. V was pared by 6 bases and J by 6 bases, with 9 bases of the junction left unmatched. Germline V gene sequence: CDR1 LGHDT, CDR2 YNNKEL (reference sequence). The CDR3 length is 14 residues. The CDR3 reads CASRETGGTNGYTF. CDR3 bases: TGTGCCAGCAGAGAAACAGGGGGTACGAATGGCTACACCTTC.

V is TRBV10-3 and J is TRBJ1-5; the D gene is possibly TRBD1 (6 bases). The germline CDR1 and CDR2 sequences are ENHRY and SYGVKD. The CDR3 extends over 16 amino acids. V lost 3 bases to trimming and J lost 5 bases, with 17 bases between them. CDR3 in DNA: TGTGCCATCAGTGAAACCAGAACAGGGTTTGATCAGCCCCAGCATTTT. As protein: CAISETRTGFDQPQHF.

V gene TRBV9 combines with J gene TRBJ1-2, with D possibly being TRBD1 (5 bases). The V gene lost 0 bases and the J gene lost 8 bases, with 11 bases spanning the gap. There are 13 residues in the CDR3. Germline loops: CDR1 SGDLS, CDR2 YYNGEE. This CDR3 is CASSVVGGTGYTF. For the CDR3, the DNA is TGTGCCAGCAGCGTAGTAGGAGGGACCGGCTACACCTTC. The variable domain in full, completed from reference TRBV9 and TRBJ1-2, reads DSGVTQTPKHLITATGQRVTLRCSPRSGDLSVYWYQQSLDQGLQFLIQYYNGEERAKGNILERFSAQQFPDLHSELNLSSLELGDSALYFCASSVVGGTGYTFGSGTRLTVV.

The V gene is TRBV6-5, the J gene TRBJ2-5; D is perhaps TRBD1 (5 bases). Germline assignment: CDR1 MNHEY and CDR2 SVGAGI. V lost 8 bases and J 4 bases, leaving 20 bases between the germline ends. The CDR3 covers 15 residues. CDR3 sequence (DNA): TGTGCCAGCCGCTCCGAACAGGTAGCCTCAGAGACCCAGTACTTC. Protein product: CASRSEQVASETQYF.

This clone was counted a single time. V gene TRBV6-1 combines with J gene TRBJ1-1, with 8 positions matching TRBD1. The length of the CDR3 is 15 residues. V lost 3 bases, J lost 0 bases, and 3 bases stayed unmatched. Germline assignment: CDR1 MNHNS and CDR2 SASEGT. The CDR3 DNA sequence: TGTGCCAGCAGTGAGATGACAGGGGTGAACACTGAAGCTTTCTTT. Encoded protein: CASSEMTGVNTEAFF.